This T cell receptor beta chain comes out of a study of blood T cells in healthy people across ages (dated by TCRdb to about 2015). A note on the overall study: Template switching captured roughly one uniquely barcoded TCR beta cDNA molecule per two T cells in model experiments. Using deep sequencing normalized with unique cDNA molecular identifiers, the study measured how TCR beta repertoire diversity changes with age. The donors were divided into four age groups: young (average around 16 years), middle-aged (under 40), aged (approximately 59) and long-lived (more than 75). Using the same blood draw, the study looked at two additional independent replicas of 1 million unique cDNA reads for two donors, one aged 18 to 29 and the other aged 80 or older. The study at large found these results: Compared with the aged group, the long-lived group had more naive CD4+ T cells, fewer expanded clones and increased TCR diversity, suggesting age selection. Donor CMV infection status was unknown, potentially confounding age-related changes in expanded clonotypes. The percentage of naive T cells measured by flow cytometry correlated strongly with observed TCR beta diversity. Bulk unsorted PBMC profiling prevented conclusive comparison of naive and antigen-experienced compartments. Estimates of total diversity based on one million sequenced T cells were regarded as lower bounds and as underestimates. As age increased, observed TCR beta diversity per million T cells dropped in a roughly linear way, and a significant reduction was already evident by age 40.

V lost 0 bases and J lost 8 bases; the stretch between them is 11 bases long. The germline V gene (reference sequence) gives CDR1 as MNHNY and CDR2 as SVGAGI. Reading from cysteine to phenylalanine, the CDR3 counts 14 amino acids. Just CDR3 DNA is preserved here, 42 bases in frame from base 1. Libraries were built with 5' RACE. The instrument given in TCRdb is Illumina HiSeq 2500. A second about 7 to 11 cycle PCR used a sample-barcoded 5' primer and a J-beta primer mix. A template-switch 5' adaptor carrying 12 random nucleotides introduced a unique molecular identifier onto each TCR beta cDNA molecule. Each sample yielded at least 3 million CDR3-containing paired-end reads. First-strand cDNA was synthesized from all RNA with the Mint cDNA synthesis kit, primed by a TRBC-specific oligonucleotide. Following uracil-DNA glycosylase treatment, all cDNA underwent a first 18-cycle PCR with the universal primers M1SS and BC2_uni_R. Per the authors' processing: For normalization, 1 million high-quality reads, each with a distinct molecular identifier, were randomly selected from each sample. Reads sharing molecular identifiers were discarded rather than binned into consensus sequences. MiTCR, set to a Q25 quality threshold and the strictest error-elimination algorithm, was used for CDR3 identification, clonotype clustering and error correction. Lower-bound total TCR beta diversity was estimated with a nonparametric unseen species model using Euler transformation. The public reads were reanalyzed by TCRdb: fastp trimming at Q25, MiXCR alignment, in-frame beta chains only. One record per CDR3 amino acid sequence lists the most common genes and DNA. TCRdb assigned the V and J calls; the authors' analysis was not used. In all, the sample holds about 840,000 distinct CDR3 sequences, and 25% to 35% of those were seen once. The top ten clonotypes cover more than 8.5% of the sample.

Donors were 40 or so systemically healthy Caucasian individuals from Russia aged roughly 6 to 100 years. Approximately 9 milliliters of peripheral blood were collected from each donor into EDTA-treated Vacutainer tubes. Ficoll-Paque density-gradient centrifugation was used to isolate PBMCs, with at least 6 million per sample. Trizol reagent was used to extract total RNA from PBMCs, with at least 5.5 micrograms per sample. The percentages of naive CD45RAhigh/CD27high T cells were determined by flow cytometry on a PBMC aliquot from every donor. This clonotype was picked up one time. Its antigen remains undetermined. It has no much larger one-base neighbor in the sample; base qualities were not kept. One read provides weak support. These records were also assigned to another study, of T cells of mothers and their children. Per that second paper: Nine systemically healthy Caucasian individuals served as donors, namely three mothers together with their six children. cDNA synthesis consumed the entire amount of extracted RNA, loaded at around 1.5 ug RNA in each 15 ul reaction. Sample barcodes and 2-4 random nucleotides were added via the M1S primer in the second PCR. Over 9.5 million TCR beta CDR3 reads were obtained for each mother, and 2.7 million or so reads were obtained for each child. In both related and unrelated pairs, thymic selection shapes the output of TCR recombination in a similar way, with inherited differences having only a minor effect. Normalized repertoire overlap in related mother-child pairs was always slightly higher than in unrelated mother-child pairs, but the difference was never significant. No persistent microchimeric T cell clones were found, with a detection sensitivity of around 100 clones per million clonotypes. The study used deep NGS to compare TCR beta repertoires of mothers and children, seeking features distinguishing related mother-child pairs from unrelated individuals. The mean age was about 37 +/- 4 years for the mothers and around 10 +/- 4 years for the children. After adapter ligation was performed with NEBNext reagents, the libraries were sequenced on an Illumina HiSeq 2000 with 100+100 nt paired-end reads. To prevent cross-contamination, the mother and child libraries were prepared one month apart and sequenced in separate runs. Between about 500,000 and 2,100,000 distinct TCR beta clonotypes were identified per donor. Naive TCR beta clonotypes were estimated from low-frequency clonotypes matched to each donor's FACS-determined naive share, without sorting.

The sequenced sample consisted of blood. The chain is made from TRBV6-6 and TRBJ2-1, with the D gene possibly TRBD1 or TRBD2, each one fitting 5 bases. The receptor was derived from a woman between 35 and 50 years old in good health. The nucleotide sequence reads TGTGCCAGCAGTTACTCGAGGGGTGGGGATGAGCAGTTCTTC. The translation is CASSYSRGGDEQFF.